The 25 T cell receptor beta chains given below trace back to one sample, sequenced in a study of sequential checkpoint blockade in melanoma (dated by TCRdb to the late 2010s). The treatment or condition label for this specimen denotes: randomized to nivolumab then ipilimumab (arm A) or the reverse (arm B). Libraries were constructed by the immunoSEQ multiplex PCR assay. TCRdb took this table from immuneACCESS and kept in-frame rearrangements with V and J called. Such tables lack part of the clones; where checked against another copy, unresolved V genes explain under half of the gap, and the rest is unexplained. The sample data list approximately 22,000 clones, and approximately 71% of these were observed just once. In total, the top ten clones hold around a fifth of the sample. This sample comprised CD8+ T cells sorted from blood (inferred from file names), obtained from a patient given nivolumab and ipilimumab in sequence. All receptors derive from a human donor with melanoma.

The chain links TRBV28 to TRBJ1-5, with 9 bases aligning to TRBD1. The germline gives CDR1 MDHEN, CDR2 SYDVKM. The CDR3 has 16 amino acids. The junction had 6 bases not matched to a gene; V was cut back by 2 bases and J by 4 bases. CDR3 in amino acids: CASSLAGTGSNQPQHF. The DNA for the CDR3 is TGTGCCAGCAGTTTAGCAGGGACAGGGTCGAATCAGCCCCAGCATTTT.

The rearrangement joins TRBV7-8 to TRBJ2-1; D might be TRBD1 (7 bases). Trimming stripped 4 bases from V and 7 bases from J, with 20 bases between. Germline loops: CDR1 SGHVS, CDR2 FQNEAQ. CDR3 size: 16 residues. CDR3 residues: CASSSQGGGTRNEQFF. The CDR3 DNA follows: TGTGCCAGCAGCTCGCAGGGGGGTGGGACACGGAATGAGCAGTTCTTC.

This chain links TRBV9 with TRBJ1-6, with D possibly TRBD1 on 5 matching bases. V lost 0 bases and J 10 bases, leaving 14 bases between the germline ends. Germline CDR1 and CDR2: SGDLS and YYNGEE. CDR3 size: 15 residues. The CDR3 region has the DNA TGTGCCAGCAGCGTAGCTGGGCGGGGCGGATCACCCCTCCACTTT. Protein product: CASSVAGRGGSPLHF.

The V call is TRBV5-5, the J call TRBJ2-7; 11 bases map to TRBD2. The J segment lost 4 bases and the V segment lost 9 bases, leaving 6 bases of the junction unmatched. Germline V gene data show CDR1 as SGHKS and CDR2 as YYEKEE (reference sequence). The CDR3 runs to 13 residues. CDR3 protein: CATSTSGEYEQYF. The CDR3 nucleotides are TGTGCCACCTCGACTAGCGGGGAGTACGAGCAGTACTTC. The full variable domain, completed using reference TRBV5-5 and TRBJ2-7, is DAGVTQSPTHLIKTRGQQVTLRCSPISGHKSVSWYQQVLGQGPQFIFQYYEKEERGRGNFPDRFSARQFPNYSSELNVNALLLGDSALYLCATSTSGEYEQYFGPGTRLTVT.

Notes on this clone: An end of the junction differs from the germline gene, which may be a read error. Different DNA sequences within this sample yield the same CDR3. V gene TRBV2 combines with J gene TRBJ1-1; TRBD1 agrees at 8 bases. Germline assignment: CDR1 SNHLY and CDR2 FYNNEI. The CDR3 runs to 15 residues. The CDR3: CASSENRGMNTEAFF. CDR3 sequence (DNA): TGTGCCAGCAGTGAAAACAGGGGGATGAACACCGAAGCTTTCTTT.

CDR3 bases: TGTGCCAGCAGCGGTAGCGGGTTCCAAGAGACCCAGTACTTC. It codes for CASSGSGFQETQYF. The chain employs TRBV7-7 and TRBJ2-5, with 7 nucleotides matching TRBD2. CDR1 and CDR2 from the germline V gene are SSHAT and FNYEAQ (reference sequence). The CDR3 spans 14 residues. The V and J ends lost 5 bases and 1 base, in that order; junction bases with no gene match: 4.

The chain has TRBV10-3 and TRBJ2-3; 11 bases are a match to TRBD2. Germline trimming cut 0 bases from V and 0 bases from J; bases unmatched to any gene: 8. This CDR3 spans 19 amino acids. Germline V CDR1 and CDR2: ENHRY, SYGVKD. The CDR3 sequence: CAISESRLAGGLSTDTQYF. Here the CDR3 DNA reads TGTGCCATCAGTGAGTCGAGGCTAGCGGGGGGCCTTAGCACAGATACGCAGTATTTT.

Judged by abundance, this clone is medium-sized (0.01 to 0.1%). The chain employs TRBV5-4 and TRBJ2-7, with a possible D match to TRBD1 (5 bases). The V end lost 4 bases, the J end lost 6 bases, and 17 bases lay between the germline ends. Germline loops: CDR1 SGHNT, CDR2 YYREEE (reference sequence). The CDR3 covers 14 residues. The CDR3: CASSHAGLHLEQYF. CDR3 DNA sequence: TGTGCCAGCAGCCACGCAGGGCTCCACCTCGAGCAGTACTTC.

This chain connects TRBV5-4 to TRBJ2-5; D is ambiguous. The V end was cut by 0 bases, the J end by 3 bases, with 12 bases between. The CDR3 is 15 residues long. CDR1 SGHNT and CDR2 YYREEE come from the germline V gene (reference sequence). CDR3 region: CASSLELGREETQYF. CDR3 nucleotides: TGTGCCAGCAGCTTGGAGCTAGGCCGGGAAGAGACCCAGTACTTC. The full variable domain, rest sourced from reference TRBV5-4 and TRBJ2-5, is ETGVTQSPTHLIKTRGQQVTLRCSSQSGHNTVSWYQQALGQGPQFIFQYYREEENGRGNFPPRFSGLQFPNYSSELNVNALELDDSALYLCASSLELGREETQYFGPGTRLLVL.

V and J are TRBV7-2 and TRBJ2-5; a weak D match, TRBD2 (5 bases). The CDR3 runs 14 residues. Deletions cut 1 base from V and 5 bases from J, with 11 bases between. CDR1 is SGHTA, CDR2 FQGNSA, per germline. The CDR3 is CASSLELVGETQYF. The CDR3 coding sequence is TGTGCCAGCAGCTTAGAACTAGTGGGTGAGACCCAGTACTTC. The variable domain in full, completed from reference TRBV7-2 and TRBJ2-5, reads GAGVSQSPSNKVTEKGKDVELRCDPISGHTALYWYRQSLGQGLEFLIYFQGNSAPDKSGLPSDRFSAERTGGSVSTLTIQRTQQEDSAVYLCASSLELVGETQYFGPGTRLLVL.

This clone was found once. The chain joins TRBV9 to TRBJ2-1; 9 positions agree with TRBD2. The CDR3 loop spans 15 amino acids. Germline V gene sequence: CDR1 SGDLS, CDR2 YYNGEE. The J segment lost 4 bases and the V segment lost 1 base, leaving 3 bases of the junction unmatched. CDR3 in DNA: TGTGCCAGCAGCGTATTTAGCGGGGGATACAATGAGCAGTTCTTC. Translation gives CASSVFSGGYNEQFF.

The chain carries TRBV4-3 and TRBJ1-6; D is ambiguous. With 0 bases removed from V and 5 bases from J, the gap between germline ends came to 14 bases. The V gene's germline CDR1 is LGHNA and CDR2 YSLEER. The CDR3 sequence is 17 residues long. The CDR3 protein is CASSQEYLDGNNSPLHF. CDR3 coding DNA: TGCGCCAGCAGCCAAGAATATCTAGACGGGAATAATTCACCCCTCCACTTT.

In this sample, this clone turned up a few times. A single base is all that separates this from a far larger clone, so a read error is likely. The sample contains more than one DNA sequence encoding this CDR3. The CDR3 loop reads CASSLVGGGTDTQYF. As DNA, the CDR3 is TGTGCCAGCAGCCTAGTCGGGGGGGGCACAGATACGCAGTATTTT. This rearrangement joins TRBV11-2 to TRBJ2-3, with 8 bases that match TRBD2. J lost 1 base, V lost 5 bases, and 5 bases had no gene match. The germline gives CDR1 SGHAT, CDR2 FQNNGV. This CDR3 has 15 amino acids.

CDR3 amino acids: CASSYSLQGQDYEKLFF. In DNA form, the CDR3 reads TGTGCCAGCAGCTACAGCCTGCAGGGACAGGATTATGAAAAACTGTTTTTT. The chain employs TRBV13 and TRBJ1-4, with 8 bases fitting TRBD1. The CDR3 length is 17 residues. Germline V CDR1 and CDR2: PRHDT, FYEKMQ (reference sequence). V was clipped by 4 bases and J by 6 bases; unmatched bases: 13.

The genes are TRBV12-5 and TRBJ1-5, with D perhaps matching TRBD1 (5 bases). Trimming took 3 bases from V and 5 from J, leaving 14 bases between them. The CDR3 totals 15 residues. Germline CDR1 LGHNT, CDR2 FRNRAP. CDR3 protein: CASGFGDSFHQPQHF. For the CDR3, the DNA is TGTGCTAGTGGTTTTGGAGACAGCTTTCATCAGCCCCAGCATTTT.

CDR3 protein: CASSSPPTTSTGGGPEQYV. The CDR3 nucleotides are TGTGCCAGCAGTTCCCCTCCGACGACATCGACCGGCGGAGGGCCCGAGCAGTACGTC. This chain joins TRBV28 and TRBJ2-7, with a possible D match to TRBD2 (6 bases). V gave up 4 bases and J gave up 6 bases, with 31 bases separating them. This CDR3 has 19 amino acids. The germline V gene has CDR1 MDHEN and CDR2 SYDVKM.

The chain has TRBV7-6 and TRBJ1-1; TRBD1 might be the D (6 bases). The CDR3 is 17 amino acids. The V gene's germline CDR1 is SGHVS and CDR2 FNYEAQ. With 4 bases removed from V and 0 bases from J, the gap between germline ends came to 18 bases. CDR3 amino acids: CASSSTEGGKMNTEAFF. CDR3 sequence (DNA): TGTGCCAGCAGCTCCACCGAGGGGGGGAAGATGAACACTGAAGCTTTCTTT.

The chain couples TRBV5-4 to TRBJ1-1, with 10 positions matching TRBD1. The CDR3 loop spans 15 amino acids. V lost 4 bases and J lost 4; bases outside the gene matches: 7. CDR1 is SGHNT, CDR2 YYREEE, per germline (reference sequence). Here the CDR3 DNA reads TGTGCCAGCAGCCTGGACAGGGGGACGGGCACTGAAGCTTTCTTT. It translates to CASSLDRGTGTEAFF.

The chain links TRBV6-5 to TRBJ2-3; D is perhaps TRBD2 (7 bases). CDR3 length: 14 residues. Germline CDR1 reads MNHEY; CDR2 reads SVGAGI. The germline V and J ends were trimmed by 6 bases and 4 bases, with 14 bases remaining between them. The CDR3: CASSSLGGPDTQYF. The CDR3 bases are TGTGCCAGCAGCTCCCTGGGGGGGCCAGATACGCAGTATTTT.

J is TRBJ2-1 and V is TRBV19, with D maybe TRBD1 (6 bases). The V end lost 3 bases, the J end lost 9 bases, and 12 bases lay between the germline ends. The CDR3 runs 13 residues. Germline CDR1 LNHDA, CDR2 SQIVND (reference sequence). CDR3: CASSIPTGSEQFF. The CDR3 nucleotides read TGTGCCAGTAGTATTCCGACAGGTTCTGAGCAGTTCTTC.

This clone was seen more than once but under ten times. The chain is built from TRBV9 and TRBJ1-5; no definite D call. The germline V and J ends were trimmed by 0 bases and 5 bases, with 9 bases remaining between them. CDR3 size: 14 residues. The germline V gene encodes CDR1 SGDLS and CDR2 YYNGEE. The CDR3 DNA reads TGTGCCAGCAGCGTAGGAGGGAACCATCAGCCCCAGCATTTT. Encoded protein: CASSVGGNHQPQHF.

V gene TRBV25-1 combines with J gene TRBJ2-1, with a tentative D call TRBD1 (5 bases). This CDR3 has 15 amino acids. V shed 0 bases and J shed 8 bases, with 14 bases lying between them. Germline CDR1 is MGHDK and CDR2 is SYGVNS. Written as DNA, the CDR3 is TGTGCCAGCAGTGAATATTCGGCAGGGTGGTATGAGCAGTTCTTC. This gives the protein CASSEYSAGWYEQFF.

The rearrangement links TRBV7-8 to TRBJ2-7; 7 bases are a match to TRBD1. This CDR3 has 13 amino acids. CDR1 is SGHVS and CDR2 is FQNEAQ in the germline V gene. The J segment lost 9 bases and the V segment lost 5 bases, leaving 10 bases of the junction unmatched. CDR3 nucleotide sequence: TGTGCCAGCAGCGCTGTAGGGGGCCCTGGGCAGTACTTC. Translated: CASSAVGGPGQYF.

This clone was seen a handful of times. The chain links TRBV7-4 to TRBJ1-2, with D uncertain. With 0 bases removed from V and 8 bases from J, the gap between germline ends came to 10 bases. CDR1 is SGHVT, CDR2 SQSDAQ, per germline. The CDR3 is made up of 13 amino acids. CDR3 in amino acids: CASSLALAQGYTF. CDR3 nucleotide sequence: TGTGCCAGCAGCTTAGCTTTGGCCCAGGGCTACACCTTC.

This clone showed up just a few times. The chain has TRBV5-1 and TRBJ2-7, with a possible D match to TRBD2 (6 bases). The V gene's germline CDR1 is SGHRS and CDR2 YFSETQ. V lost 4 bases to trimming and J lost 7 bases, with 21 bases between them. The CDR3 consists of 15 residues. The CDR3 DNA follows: TGCGCCAGCAGCCCTGGGTCTAGCGCGTTTGAAGAGCAGTACTTC. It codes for CASSPGSSAFEEQYF.